This is a list of T cell receptor beta chains from one sample in a study of yellow fever vaccine responses in identical twins. Using its own MiXCR run on the RT-PCR reads, TCRdb lists one record per CDR3 protein. Of 3,000 to 3,500 distinct CDR3 sequences listed, nearly 90% are singletons. Sequences were derived from T cells from blood (PBMCs), unsorted or a sorted subset (not recorded which), sampled before or after yellow fever vaccination (not recorded which). The receptors were sampled from a young woman who received the yellow fever vaccine. Both conserved end residues are part of each CDR3. The D gene is left open where the match is weak. Part of the rows lack a size; the others show once, few, many or a class for expanded clones.

CDR3nt	CDR3aa	abundance	v_gene	d_gene	j_gene
TGCAGTGTAGACAGTCCCGAAAAACTGTTTTTT	CSVDSPEKLFF	few	TRBV20-1	.	TRBJ1-4
TGTGCCAGTAGTATAGATGGGTACAATGAGCAGTTCTTC	CASSIDGYNEQFF	.	TRBV19	.	TRBJ2-1
TGTGCCAGCAGTGAAGTTATGGACAGGGGTGTTAACGAGCAGTACTTC	CASSEVMDRGVNEQYF	.	TRBV2	TRBD1	TRBJ2-7
TGCGCCAGCAGCCAAGATATTTACGGGATGATCAATGAGCAGTTCTTC	CASSQDIYGMINEQFF	.	TRBV4-1	.	TRBJ2-1
TGCAGCGTTGACCTGACTAGCGGGAGCTACAATGAGCAGTTCTTC	CSVDLTSGSYNEQFF	.	TRBV29-1	TRBD2	TRBJ2-1
TGCAGCGTGGACAGGGGCGCATACAATGAGCAGTTCTTC	CSVDRGAYNEQFF	.	TRBV29-1	TRBD1	TRBJ2-1
TGTGCCAGCAGCCTACGGGACAGCAGTGGGAACACCATATATTTT	CASSLRDSSGNTIYF	.	TRBV7-2	TRBD1	TRBJ1-3
TGCAGCACTTCGACTAGCGAAAGTTTAGAGACCCAGTACTTC	CSTSTSESLETQYF	once	TRBV29-1	TRBD2	TRBJ2-5
TGTGCCAGCAGCTTAGACCGGCGGGGCTACACCTTC	CASSLDRRGYTF	.	TRBV11-2	.	TRBJ1-2
TGCAGCGTTGGGGAAAAGGGGTTGGGGTACAATGAGCAGTTCTTC	CSVGEKGLGYNEQFF	.	TRBV29-1	.	TRBJ2-1
TGTGCCAGCAGCTACGGACCAACCTACGAGCAGTACTTC	CASSYGPTYEQYF	.	TRBV7-2	.	TRBJ2-7
TGTGCCAGCAGCTTAAATGCGGGGGACACTGAAGCTTTCTTT	CASSLNAGDTEAFF	.	TRBV11-1	.	TRBJ1-1
TGCGCCAGCAGTGAGAACACAGGGGGATCAGGCAATGAGCAGTTCTTC	CASSENTGGSGNEQFF	once	TRBV10-1	TRBD1	TRBJ2-1
TGTGCCAGCTCACCCCGGGACCTGGACATTCAGTACTTC	CASSPRDLDIQYF	once	TRBV18	.	TRBJ2-4
TGTGCCAGCAGATTACTCCAGGGATCCGAGCAGTACTTC	CASRLLQGSEQYF	.	TRBV6-5	.	TRBJ2-7
TGTGCCAGCAGTTCTCTAGCGGGGGGTGAGACCCAGTACTTC	CASSSLAGGETQYF	.	TRBV12-3/TRBV12-4	TRBD2	TRBJ2-5
TGCAGCGTTGGGGTGGGTAATGCCATCCAAGAGACCCAGTACTTC	CSVGVGNAIQETQYF	.	TRBV29-1	.	TRBJ2-5
TGTGCCAGTAGTATAGCGACCGGGACAGCAACAACAGATACGCAGTATTTT	CASSIATGTATTDTQYF	.	TRBV19	TRBD1	TRBJ2-3
TGCGCCAGCAGCTTAGTGGGACAGGGGCTTTACGAGCAGTACTTC	CASSLVGQGLYEQYF	once	TRBV11-1	TRBD1	TRBJ2-7
TGTGCCAGCAGCCTGGGACAGCTCTACGAGCAGTACTTC	CASSLGQLYEQYF	.	TRBV11-1	TRBD1	TRBJ2-7
TGTGCCAGCAGCTCCCAAGACAGGTCTGGAAACACCATATATTTT	CASSSQDRSGNTIYF	.	TRBV11-2	.	TRBJ1-3
TGTGCCAGCAGCATAAAGGGAGGAAACACCATATATTTT	CASSIKGGNTIYF	.	TRBV7-9	.	TRBJ1-3
TGTGCCACCAGCAGGACCGGGGTGGGTAGATCGGACACTGAAGCTTTCTTT	CATSRTGVGRSDTEAFF	few	TRBV15	.	TRBJ1-1
TGTGCCATCAGTCAAACCGGGACTAGCTCCTACGAGCAGTACTTC	CAISQTGTSSYEQYF	.	TRBV10-3	TRBD2	TRBJ2-7
TGTGCCAGCAGCCCCCGGACCGGGGGGGTTGAGCAGTTCTTC	CASSPRTGGVEQFF	.	TRBV12-3/TRBV12-4	TRBD2	TRBJ2-1
TGCAGTGCACTCCCAGGGACGGGAACGGAGGGAGATACGCAGTATTTT	CSALPGTGTEGDTQYF	.	TRBV20-1	.	TRBJ2-3
TGTGCCAGCAGCCCACGGAAGATAACTAATGAAAAACTGTTTTTT	CASSPRKITNEKLFF	.	TRBV7-9	.	TRBJ1-4
TGCGCCAGCAGTCGGAGCGGGGCCGCAGGGGATACGCAGTATTTT	CASSRSGAAGDTQYF	.	TRBV23-1	TRBD2	TRBJ2-3
TGTGCCAGCAGCAAAGACATCAACCAAGAGACCCAGTACTTC	CASSKDINQETQYF	.	TRBV21-1	.	TRBJ2-5
TGTGCCACCAGTGATCGTACGGCCCAAGAGACCCAGTACTTC	CATSDRTAQETQYF	.	TRBV24-1	.	TRBJ2-5
TGTGCCAGCAGCTTGAGGCGGGGGGGCAAAAATGAGCAGTTCTTC	CASSLRRGGKNEQFF	.	TRBV5-4	TRBD2	TRBJ2-1
TGTGCCAGCAGCAAGGGACGTTACGAGCAGTACTTC	CASSKGRYEQYF	.	TRBV7-9	.	TRBJ2-7
TGTGCCAGCAGCGTTAGGGGGCATGGGCTTAGGGAAAAACTGTTTTTT	CASSVRGHGLREKLFF	.	TRBV7-2	TRBD1	TRBJ1-4
TGTGCCAGCAGTACATACCCGGGTCCCGAAAACATTCAGTACTTC	CASSTYPGPENIQYF	few	TRBV7-3	.	TRBJ2-4
TGTGCCAGCAGCTTGGCCTCCTTAACGGATACGCAGTATTTT	CASSLASLTDTQYF	.	TRBV5-4	.	TRBJ2-3
TGTGCCAGCAGTGACTCGAGTGAGAATACGCAGTATTTT	CASSDSSENTQYF	.	TRBV6-4	.	TRBJ2-3
TGCAGCGTTGAGACGTACGGCGGGGATACGCAGTATTTT	CSVETYGGDTQYF	once	TRBV29-1	.	TRBJ2-3
TGTGCCAGCAGTTTAGGTGGTAGACCTGGACTAGCGGGAGGCGAGCAGTACTTC	CASSLGGRPGLAGGEQYF	.	TRBV28	TRBD2	TRBJ2-7
TGTGCCAGCAGTTTAGGTTCGGTAGGGGCTTTCAATCAGCCCCAGCATTTT	CASSLGSVGAFNQPQHF	once	TRBV28	.	TRBJ1-5
TGCGCCAGCAGCCAAGAAACCGGGACAGGGGGCGATGAGCAGTTCTTC	CASSQETGTGGDEQFF	.	TRBV4-1	TRBD1	TRBJ2-1
TGTGCCAGCAGTGAGGGAGGCAGCCGCAATCAGCCCCAGCATTTT	CASSEGGSRNQPQHF	.	TRBV2	.	TRBJ1-5
.	CSVAAGTPAAYF	.	TRBV29-1	.	TRBJ2-3
TGTGCCAGCAGTATAAGACCCTTTGAGGGCAATCAGCCCCAGCATTTT	CASSIRPFEGNQPQHF	.	TRBV6-1	.	TRBJ1-5
TGCAGTGCTTACCGGACAGAGATTGAAGCTTTCTTT	CSAYRTEIEAFF	.	TRBV20-1	.	TRBJ1-1
TGCGCCAGCAGCCAAGTAGGCGTAGTCACAGATACGCAGTATTTT	CASSQVGVVTDTQYF	.	TRBV4-1	.	TRBJ2-3
TGTGCCAGCAGCTTATATTCGGGGGAAGGTGAGCAGTTCTTC	CASSLYSGEGEQFF	.	TRBV11-1	.	TRBJ2-1
TGTGCCAGCTCAACCCTCCGACCTCCCACAGATACGCAGTATTTT	CASSTLRPPTDTQYF	.	TRBV18	.	TRBJ2-3
TGTGCCAGCGGGCAGGGGAGTAACATTCAGTACTTC	CASGQGSNIQYF	.	TRBV12-3/TRBV12-4	.	TRBJ2-4
TGTGCCAGCAGTTACGACGGGGTGGGCGGAAACACCATATATTTT	CASSYDGVGGNTIYF	.	TRBV6-2/TRBV6-3	.	TRBJ1-3
TGTGCCAGCAGCTTATACGCCCTTCTCGGTAGGGATAATTCACCCCTCCACTTT	CASSLYALLGRDNSPLHF	.	TRBV11-2	.	TRBJ1-6
TGCGCCAGCAGTGAAACTGTAGGGACTGAAGCTTTCTTT	CASSETVGTEAFF	.	TRBV10-1	.	TRBJ1-1
TGTGCCACCAGTGATTTGGGGGTGGGCTCCTACAATGAGCAGTTCTTC	CATSDLGVGSYNEQFF	.	TRBV24-1	.	TRBJ2-1
TGCGCCAGCAGTCAAAACGAAATTTCGACAGGGGAGGTCCGTGGGGCGAACACTGAAGCTTTCTTT	CASSQNEISTGEVRGANTEAFF	.	TRBV23-1	TRBD1	TRBJ1-1